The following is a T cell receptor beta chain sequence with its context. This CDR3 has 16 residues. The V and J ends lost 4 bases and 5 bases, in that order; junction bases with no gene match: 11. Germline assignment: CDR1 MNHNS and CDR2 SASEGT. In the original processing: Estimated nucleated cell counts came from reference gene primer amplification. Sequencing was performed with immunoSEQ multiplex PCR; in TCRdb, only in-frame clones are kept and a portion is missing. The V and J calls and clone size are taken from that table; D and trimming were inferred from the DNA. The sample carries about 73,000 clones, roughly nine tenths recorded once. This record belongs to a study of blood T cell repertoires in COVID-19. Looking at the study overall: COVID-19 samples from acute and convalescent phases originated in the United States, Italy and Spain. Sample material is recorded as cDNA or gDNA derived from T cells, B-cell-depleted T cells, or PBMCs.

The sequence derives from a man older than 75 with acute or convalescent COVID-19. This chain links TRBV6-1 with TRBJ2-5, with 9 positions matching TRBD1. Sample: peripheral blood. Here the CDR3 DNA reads TGTGCCAGCAGTGGAAGACAGGGGGGGCCATGGGAGACCCAGTACTTC. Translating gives CASSGRQGGPWETQYF.